This record concerns one T cell receptor beta chain sequence. What antigen it recognizes has not been identified. No base quality values were provided; no much bigger clone lies one nucleotide off. The CDR3 runs 18 amino acids, cysteine and phenylalanine included. Only the CDR3 portion is preserved as DNA: 54 bases, with reading frame beginning at the first base. Trimming costs V 4 bases and J 2 bases, and their ends lie 21 bases apart. From the germline V gene (reference sequence), CDR1 is MNHEY and CDR2 is SMNVEV. This sample is drawn from a study of blood T cell repertoires in COVID-19 (dated by TCRdb to 2018 to 2020). About the study as a whole: The collaborator samples originated in the United States, Italy and Spain and spanned the acute and convalescent phases of COVID-19. The repertoires were released in a freely available public database intended as a resource for research on the immune response to SARS-CoV-2. The dataset comprised deeply sampled blood TCRbeta repertoires from subjects exposed to, actively infected with, or recovered from COVID-19. The prospective study material was composed of cDNA or gDNA derived from T cells, B-cell-depleted T cells, or PBMCs. The samples were drawn from two sources: the first 160 participants of the ongoing ImmuneRACE study, and over 950 subjects contributed by 6 global collaborators. Where available, HLA class I and class II types were taken from metadata supplied by the sample provider and were not determined by assay-based typing. A de-identified subject ID, COVID-19 status, age in years and sex were almost always included in the sample metadata. General study outcomes and caveats: The amount of clinical and demographic metadata varied by source and participant and was provided uncurated.

The immunoSEQ Assay, a bias-controlled multiplex PCR, was used to amplify TCRbeta CDR3 regions from genomic DNA. Per the authors' processing: The number of nucleated cells in each sample was estimated by amplification of reference gene primers within the assay. Sequence reads were collapsed and filtered to measure the absolute abundance of every unique TCRbeta CDR3 rearrangement. For each sample, productive Simpson clonality was calculated by taking the square root of Simpson's diversity index across productive rearrangements. This is the immuneACCESS table as TCRdb keeps it, with only in-frame sequences that have V and J called. A part of the clones is gone; compared with another copy, unresolved V genes explain less than half, and the rest is unexplained. V and J calls and clone size are as listed in that table; D and trimming were resolved from the DNA. Counted in this sample were 90,000 to 150,000 clones; over 60% of them appeared once. The top ten hold approximately 4% of the sample.

Each collaborating institution followed its own protocols to collect whole blood in K2EDTA tubes. For TCRbeta analysis, collaborators shipped samples as frozen whole blood, isolated PBMCs, or DNA extracted from either of those sample types. The receptor comes from a woman aged 80 or over with acute or convalescent COVID-19. This sequence uses TRBV27 and TRBJ1-5; there is no confident call for the D gene. Material for sequencing was peripheral blood. The CDR3 region reads CASSSSLDGPGGNQPQHF. Here is the DNA: TGTGCCAGCAGTTCTTCCTTGGACGGTCCCGGGGGCAATCAGCCCCAGCATTTT.